This record looks at one TCR beta chain sequence and its context. The antigen is not known. This specimen comes from a study of CXCR3-negative and CXCR3-positive naive CD8 T cells. Overall study findings and caveats: A higher hydrophobicity marked the TRB CDR3s of CXCR3-positive naive cells versus CXCR3-negative naive cells. TCR strength was inferred from TRB CDR3 properties, while surface CD5 was comparable between naive subsets.

CDR3 length equals 11 residues. Germline CDR1 SQVTM, CDR2 ANQGSEA. The authors made the TRB cDNA libraries by 5' RACE using UMI labels. Reanalyzing the 5' RACE reads, TCRdb keeps one entry per CDR3 protein, without DNA. The sample has 140,000 to 150,000 distinct CDR3 sequences. Material: naive CXCR3+ CD8+ T cells from blood. The subset denotes: CD45RO-CCR7+CD27+CD95- naive CD8+ T cells expressing CXCR3 (TNR3+). This TCR came from a human donor in good health. Some clones in this sample may be carry-over from other donors' samples. The chain carries TRBV29-1 and TRBJ2-7; the TCRdb call, TRBD1, lacks DNA for checking. CDR3 amino acids: CSGTDSYEQYF.